This passage covers 2 T cell receptor beta chains from one sample sequenced in a study of blood T cell repertoires in COVID-19. The assay was immunoSEQ multiplex PCR, and TCRdb's table has in-frame clones only and misses some. The sample carries tens of thousands of clones, about 80% recorded once. Specimen: peripheral blood. All receptors derive from a woman aged 65 to 85 with acute or convalescent COVID-19.

The V and J genes are TRBV6-2 or TRBV6-3 and TRBJ1-2; the match to TRBD1 covers 9 bases. Germline CDR1 and CDR2: MNHEY and SVGEGT. V shed 4 bases, J shed 7 bases, and the junction held 4 bases outside the gene matches. This CDR3 spans 13 amino acids. The CDR3 region is CASSSQGAGGYTF. CDR3 nucleotides: TGTGCCAGCAGTTCACAGGGGGCTGGTGGCTACACCTTC.

The chain uses TRBV4-2 and TRBJ1-1; perhaps TRBD1 as D (5 bases). Looked up from germline, CDR1 is LGHNA and CDR2 is YNFKEQ. Trimming pared 2 bases from V and 0 bases from J, leaving 22 bases between. The CDR3 is 19 amino acids. The CDR3 coding sequence is TGTGCCAGCAGCCAACGCACACGGGACTTCAGCGCGATGAACACTGAAGCTTTCTTT. Encoded protein: CASSQRTRDFSAMNTEAFF.